This T cell receptor (beta chain) was recorded in a study of cytomegalovirus exposure and HLA in healthy donors. A roughly 120-subject validation cohort, separate from the approximately 700-subject first cohort, supplied the donors. Trimming removed 2 bases at V and 4 bases at J, with 11 bases between. CDR1 is MNHEY, CDR2 SVGAGI, per germline. This CDR3 comprises 14 residues. Generated by immunoSEQ multiplex PCR, the TCRdb table keeps only in-frame clones and is missing some. Here the sample spans around 130,000 clones, nearly 90% being singletons. The sequencing input was PBMCs. This clonotype was obtained from a man aged 25 to 40 in good health and CMV-seronegative. V is TRBV6-5 and J is TRBJ1-1, with D possibly matching TRBD1 (6 bases). The CDR3, as DNA: TGTGCCAGCAGTTACGCCAGGGGTGGCACTGAAGCTTTCTTT. Amino acids: CASSYARGGTEAFF.